This entry concerns a single T cell receptor beta chain. Antigen: not known. After removal of 2 bases from V and 0 bases from J, the junction contained 3 bases not matched to a gene. This CDR3 is 16 amino acids long. CDR1 LGHNA and CDR2 YNFKEQ come from the germline V gene. The data were obtained in a study of memory CD4+ T cells and cytomegalovirus serostatus. The sort gate was single viable CD3+CD4+CD8-CD45RO+ cells for memory CD4+ T cells. Methods used by the authors: Out-of-frame sequences were removed, leaving roughly 2,200,000 distinct TCRbeta sequences. Profiled with immunoSEQ multiplex PCR; TCRdb holds only in-frame clones, not every one. The D gene and trimming were derived from the DNA, and the V and J assignments and clone size from that table. There are tens of thousands of clones in the sample; 75% to 85% occur only once, and 0.79% lies in the top ten. Findings and limits, study-wide: Each of 67 CMV-associated TCRbeta sequences occurred in one to five individuals. The CMV-associated TCR signature appears largely within the CD4+ memory repertoire.

This receptor was identified in an adult in good health and CMV-seronegative. The gene calls are TRBV4-2 and TRBJ2-3, with TRBD2 identical over 9 bases. Sequencing used memory CD4+ T cells from blood. CDR3 loop: CASSQFAGGSTDTQYF. CDR3 DNA sequence: TGTGCCAGCAGCCAATTTGCGGGGGGGAGCACAGATACGCAGTATTTT.